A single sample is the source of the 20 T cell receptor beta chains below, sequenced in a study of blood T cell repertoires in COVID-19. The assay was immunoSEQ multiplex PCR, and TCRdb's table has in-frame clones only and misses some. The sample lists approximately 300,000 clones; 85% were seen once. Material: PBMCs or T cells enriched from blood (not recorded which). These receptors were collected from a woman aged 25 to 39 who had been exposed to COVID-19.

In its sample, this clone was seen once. This CDR3 is CASSTQYEQYF. DNA for the CDR3: TGTGCCAGCAGTACTCAATACGAGCAGTACTTC. The gene calls are TRBV28 and TRBJ2-7, with D uncertain. CDR1 MDHEN and CDR2 SYDVKM come from the germline V gene. V shed 5 bases and J shed 4 bases, with 6 bases lying between them. CDR3 length equals 11 residues. The entire variable domain, with the rest obtained from reference TRBV28 and TRBJ2-7, is as follows: DVKVTQSSRYLVKRTGEKVFLECVQDMDHENMFWYRQDPGLGLRLIYFSYDVKMKEKGDIPEGYSVSREKKERFSLILESASTNQTSMYLCASSTQYEQYFGPGTRLTVT.

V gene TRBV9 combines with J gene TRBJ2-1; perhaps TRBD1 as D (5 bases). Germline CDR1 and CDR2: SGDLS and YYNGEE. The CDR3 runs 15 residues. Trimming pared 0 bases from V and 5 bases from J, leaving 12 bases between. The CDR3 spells CASSVGQGVNNEQFF. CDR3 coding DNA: TGTGCCAGCAGCGTAGGGCAGGGCGTAAACAATGAGCAGTTCTTC. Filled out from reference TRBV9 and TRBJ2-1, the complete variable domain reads DSGVTQTPKHLITATGQRVTLRCSPRSGDLSVYWYQQSLDQGLQFLIQYYNGEERAKGNILERFSAQQFPDLHSELNLSSLELGDSALYFCASSVGQGVNNEQFFGPGTRLTVL.

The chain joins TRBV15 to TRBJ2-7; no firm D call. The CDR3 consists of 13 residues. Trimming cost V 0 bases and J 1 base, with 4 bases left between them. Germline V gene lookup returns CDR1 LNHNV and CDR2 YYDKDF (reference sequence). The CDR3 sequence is CATSRDRSYEQYF. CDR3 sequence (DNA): TGTGCCACCAGCAGAGACAGGTCCTACGAGCAGTACTTC.

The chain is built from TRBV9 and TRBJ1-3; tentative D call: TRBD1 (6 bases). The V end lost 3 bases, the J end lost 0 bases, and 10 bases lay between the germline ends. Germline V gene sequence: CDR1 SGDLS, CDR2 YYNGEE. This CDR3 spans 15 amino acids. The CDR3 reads CASSATGTSGNTIYF. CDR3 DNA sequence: TGTGCCAGCAGCGCCACAGGGACCTCTGGAAACACCATATATTTT.

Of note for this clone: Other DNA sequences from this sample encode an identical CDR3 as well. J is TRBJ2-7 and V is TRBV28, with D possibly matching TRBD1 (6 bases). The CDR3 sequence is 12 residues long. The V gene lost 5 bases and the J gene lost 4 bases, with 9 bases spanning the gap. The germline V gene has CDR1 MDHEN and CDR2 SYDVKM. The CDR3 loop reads CASSKTGYEQYF. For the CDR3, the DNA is TGTGCCAGCAGTAAGACAGGTTACGAGCAGTACTTC.

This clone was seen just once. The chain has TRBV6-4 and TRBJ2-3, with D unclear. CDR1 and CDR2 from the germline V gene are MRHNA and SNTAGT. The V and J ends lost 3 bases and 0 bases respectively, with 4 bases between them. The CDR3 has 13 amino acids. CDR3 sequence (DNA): TGTGCCAGCAGTGAGCGGAGCACAGATACGCAGTATTTT. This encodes CASSERSTDTQYF.

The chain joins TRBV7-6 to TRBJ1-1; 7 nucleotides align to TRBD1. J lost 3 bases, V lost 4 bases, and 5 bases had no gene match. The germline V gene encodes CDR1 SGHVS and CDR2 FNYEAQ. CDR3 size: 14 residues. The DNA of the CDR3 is TGTGCCAGCAGCTACAGGACAGGAGACACTGAAGCTTTCTTT. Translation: CASSYRTGDTEAFF.

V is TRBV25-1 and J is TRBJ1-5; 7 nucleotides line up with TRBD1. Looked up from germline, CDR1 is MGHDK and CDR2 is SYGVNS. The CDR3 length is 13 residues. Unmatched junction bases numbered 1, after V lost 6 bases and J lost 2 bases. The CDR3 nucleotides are TGTGCCAGCAGAGGACAGGGCAATCAGCCCCAGCATTTT. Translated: CASRGQGNQPQHF. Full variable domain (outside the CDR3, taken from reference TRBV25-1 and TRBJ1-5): EADIYQTPRYLVIGTGKKITLECSQTMGHDKMYWYQQDPGMELHLIHYSYGVNSTEKGDLSSESTVSRIRTEHFPLTLESARPSHTSQYLCASRGQGNQPQHFGDGTRLSIL.

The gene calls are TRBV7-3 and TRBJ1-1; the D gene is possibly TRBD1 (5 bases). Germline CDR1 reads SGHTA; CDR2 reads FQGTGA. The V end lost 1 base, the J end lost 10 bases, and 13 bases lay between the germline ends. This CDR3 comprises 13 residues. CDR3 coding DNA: TGTGCCAGCAGCTTAAATGCTCAGGGTGGAGCTTTCTTT. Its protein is CASSLNAQGGAFF.

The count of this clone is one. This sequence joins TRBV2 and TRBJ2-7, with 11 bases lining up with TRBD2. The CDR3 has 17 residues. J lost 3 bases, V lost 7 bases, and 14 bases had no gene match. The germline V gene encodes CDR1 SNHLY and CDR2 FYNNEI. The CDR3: CASIVGLAGPGVYEQYF. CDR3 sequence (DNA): TGTGCCAGCATTGTCGGACTAGCGGGCCCTGGGGTCTACGAGCAGTACTTC. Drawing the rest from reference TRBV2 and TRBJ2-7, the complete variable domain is EPEVTQTPSHQVTQMGQEVILRCVPISNHLYFYWYRQILGQKVEFLVSFYNNEISEKSEIFDDQFSVERPDGSNFTLKIRSTKLEDSAMYFCASIVGLAGPGVYEQYFGPGTRLTVT.

The CDR3 DNA follows: TGTGCCACCAGTGACGCTGACTGGTCAAAAGAGACCCAGTACTTC. Translating it yields CATSDADWSKETQYF. The rearrangement uses TRBV24-1 and TRBJ2-5; D is unresolved. With 4 bases removed from V and 3 bases from J, the gap between germline ends came to 14 bases. This CDR3 comprises 15 residues. Germline CDR1 KGHDR, CDR2 SFDVKD.

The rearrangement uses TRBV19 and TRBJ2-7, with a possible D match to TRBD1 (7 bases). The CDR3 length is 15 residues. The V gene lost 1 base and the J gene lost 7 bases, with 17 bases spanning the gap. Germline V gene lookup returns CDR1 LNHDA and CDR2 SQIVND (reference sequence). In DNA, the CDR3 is TGTGCCAGTAGTATAGTGACTCGGACAGGAGGGGAGCAGTACTTC. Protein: CASSIVTRTGGEQYF.

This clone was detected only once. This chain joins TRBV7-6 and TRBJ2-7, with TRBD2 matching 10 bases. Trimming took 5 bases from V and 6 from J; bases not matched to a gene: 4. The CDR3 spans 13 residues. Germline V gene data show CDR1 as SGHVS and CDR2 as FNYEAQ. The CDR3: CASSPIAGGEQYF. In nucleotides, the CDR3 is TGTGCCAGCAGCCCGATAGCGGGAGGCGAGCAGTACTTC.

The CDR3 bases are TGTGCCAGCAGACAGGGCGGTTCTAACCACGAGCAGTACTTC. Translation: CASRQGGSNHEQYF. The chain employs TRBV6-5 and TRBJ2-7, with D possibly being TRBD1 (6 bases). In germline, CDR1 is MNHEY, CDR2 SVGAGI. The CDR3 totals 14 residues. Trimming took 6 bases from V and 5 from J, leaving 17 bases between them.

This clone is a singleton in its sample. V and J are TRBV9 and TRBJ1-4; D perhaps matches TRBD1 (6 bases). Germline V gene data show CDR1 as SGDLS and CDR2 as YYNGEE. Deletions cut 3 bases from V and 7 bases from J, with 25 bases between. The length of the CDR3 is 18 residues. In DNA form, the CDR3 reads TGTGCCAGCAGCGATCGTCAGGGGCCGGGGGGAAGGGTTGAAAAACTGTTTTTT. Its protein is CASSDRQGPGGRVEKLFF.

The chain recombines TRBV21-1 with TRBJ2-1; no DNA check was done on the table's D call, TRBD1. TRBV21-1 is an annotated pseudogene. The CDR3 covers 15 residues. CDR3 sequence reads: CASSHQGAIYNEQFF. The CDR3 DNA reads TGTGCCAGCAGCCACCAGGGGGCTATCTACAATGAGCAGTTCTTC.

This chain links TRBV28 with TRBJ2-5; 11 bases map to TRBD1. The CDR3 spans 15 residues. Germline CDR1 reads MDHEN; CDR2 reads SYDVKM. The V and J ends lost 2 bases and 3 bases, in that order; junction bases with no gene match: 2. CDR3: CASSLGQGAEETQYF. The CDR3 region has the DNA TGTGCCAGCAGTTTAGGACAGGGGGCAGAAGAGACCCAGTACTTC.

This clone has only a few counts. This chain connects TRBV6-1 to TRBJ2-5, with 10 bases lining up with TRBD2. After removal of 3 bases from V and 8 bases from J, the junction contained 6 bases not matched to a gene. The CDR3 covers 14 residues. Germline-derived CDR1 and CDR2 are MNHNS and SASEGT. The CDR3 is CASSEGTSVLTQYF. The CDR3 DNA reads TGTGCCAGCAGTGAGGGGACTAGCGTTTTAACCCAGTACTTC.

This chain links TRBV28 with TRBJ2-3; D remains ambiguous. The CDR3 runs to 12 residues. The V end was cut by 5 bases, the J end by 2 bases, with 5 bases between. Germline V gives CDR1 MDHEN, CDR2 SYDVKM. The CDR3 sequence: CASSGHTDTQYF. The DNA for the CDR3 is TGTGCCAGCAGTGGGCACACAGATACGCAGTATTTT.

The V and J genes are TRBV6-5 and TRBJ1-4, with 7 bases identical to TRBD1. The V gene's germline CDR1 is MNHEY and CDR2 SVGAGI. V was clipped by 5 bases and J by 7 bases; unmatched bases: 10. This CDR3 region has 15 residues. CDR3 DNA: TGTGCCAGCAGTCGTCAGGGGGGCGCGTTTGAAAAACTGTTTTTT. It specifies CASSRQGGAFEKLFF.